The subject of this entry is one T cell receptor beta chain. Antigen specificity is unknown. The V gene's germline CDR1 is SQVTM and CDR2 ANQGSEA. Trimming cost V 1 base and J 4 bases; bases outside gene matches: 3. The CDR3 is 13 residues long. The data stem from a study of CD8+ T cells in alopecia areata. Study-wide findings and caveats: Scalp specimens additionally yield sequences from normal skin's resident alphabeta T cells. Alopecia totalis/universalis scalp especially showed more expanded CD8+ clones than normal scalp.

Researchers gathered lesional scalp punch biopsies and peripheral blood from patients with alopecia areata. It was from PBMCs that CD4+ and CD8+ T cells were sorted. Extracted from the samples, RNA was reverse transcribed into cDNA to serve as the sequencing template. The protocol was immunoSEQ multiplex PCR, while the TCRdb copy is restricted to in-frame clones and leaves out a portion. The table includes roughly 97,000 clones, 41% detected once. The sample was CD4+ T cells sorted from blood. The chain employs TRBV29-1 and TRBJ2-5; 7 bases map to TRBD2. The TCR originated in a human donor with alopecia areata. This CDR3 reads CSVEVASGETQYF. The CDR3 DNA sequence: TGCAGCGTTGAAGTGGCTAGCGGAGAGACCCAGTACTTC.